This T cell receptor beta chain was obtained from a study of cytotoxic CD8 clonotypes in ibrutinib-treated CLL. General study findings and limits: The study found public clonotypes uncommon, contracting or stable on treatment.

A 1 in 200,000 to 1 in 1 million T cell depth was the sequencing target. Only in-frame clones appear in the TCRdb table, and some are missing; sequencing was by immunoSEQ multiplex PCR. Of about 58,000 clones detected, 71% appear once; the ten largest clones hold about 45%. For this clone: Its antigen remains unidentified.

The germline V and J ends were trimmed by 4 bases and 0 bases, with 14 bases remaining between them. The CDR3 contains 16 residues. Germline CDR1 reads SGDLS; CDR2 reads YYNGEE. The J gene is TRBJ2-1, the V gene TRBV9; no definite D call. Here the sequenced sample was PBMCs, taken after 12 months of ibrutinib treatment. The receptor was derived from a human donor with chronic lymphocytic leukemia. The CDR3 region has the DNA TGTGCCAGCAGCCCATCAACCCGATTCTCCTACAATGAGCAGTTCTTC. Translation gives CASSPSTRFSYNEQFF.